A single sample gave rise to the 13 T cell receptor beta chains below, sequenced in a study of blood T cell repertoires in COVID-19 (TCRdb year 2020). Receptors were amplified or captured by the immunoSEQ multiplex PCR assay. TCRdb took this table from immuneACCESS and kept in-frame rearrangements with V and J called. Such tables lack part of the clones; where checked against another copy, unresolved V genes explain under half of the gap, and the rest is unexplained. Recorded for this sample are 190,000 or so clones; 86% of them occurred a single time. The ten largest make up about 9.7% of the sample. The sequencing sample was made of PBMCs or T cells enriched from blood (not recorded which). The receptors here all came from a woman in her thirties who had recovered from COVID-19.

This clone was seen a single time. The V and J genes are TRBV4-1 and TRBJ2-1, with D unresolved. V was shortened by 1 base and J by 0 bases, with 7 bases between the two germline ends. Germline values: CDR1 MGHRA, CDR2 YSYEKL. The CDR3 is made up of 15 amino acids. The CDR3 nucleotides are TGCGCCAGCAGCCAAGGTACTTTCTCCTACAATGAGCAGTTCTTC. This sequence encodes CASSQGTFSYNEQFF.

The chain is built from TRBV10-3 and TRBJ2-1; 8 bases map to TRBD1. CDR3 length: 17 amino acids. With 6 bases clipped from V and 3 bases from J, the junction kept 13 bases outside the gene matches. Germline CDR1 ENHRY, CDR2 SYGVKD. The chain's CDR3 is CAIRPVGTGRDYNEQFF. The CDR3 nucleotides are TGTGCCATCAGGCCGGTCGGGACAGGAAGGGACTACAATGAGCAGTTCTTC.

This clone turned up a few times. The gene calls are TRBV5-1 and TRBJ1-2; 9 bases align to TRBD1. The trim removed 0 bases at V and 4 bases at J, leaving 7 bases unmatched. This CDR3 is 16 amino acids long. Looked up from germline, CDR1 is SGHRS and CDR2 is YFSETQ. The chain's CDR3 is CASSLGDRGYSYGYTF. CDR3 DNA: TGCGCCAGCAGCTTGGGAGACAGGGGGTATAGCTATGGCTACACCTTC.

This sequence joins TRBV28 and TRBJ2-5, with a possible D match to TRBD2 (5 bases). The CDR3 loop spans 14 amino acids. The V end lost 5 bases, the J end lost 8 bases, and 18 bases lay between the germline ends. CDR1 MDHEN and CDR2 SYDVKM come from the germline V gene. The CDR3 sequence: CASSLQRPRGTQYF. The CDR3 bases are TGTGCCAGCAGTCTTCAGCGGCCCAGAGGAACCCAGTACTTC. The full variable domain, in which reference TRBV28 and TRBJ2-5 provide the parts outside the CDR3, is DVKVTQSSRYLVKRTGEKVFLECVQDMDHENMFWYRQDPGLGLRLIYFSYDVKMKEKGDIPEGYSVSREKKERFSLILESASTNQTSMYLCASSLQRPRGTQYFGPGTRLLVL.

The chain uses TRBV7-6 and TRBJ1-1; TRBD1 matches 12 bases. In germline, CDR1 is SGHVS, CDR2 FNYEAQ. The V and J ends lost 1 base and 8 bases, in that order; junction bases with no gene match: 8. This CDR3 is built from 16 residues. The CDR3, as DNA: TGTGCCAGCAGCTTAGGGGATTACGGGACAGGGGGCGAAGCTTTCTTT. Residues: CASSLGDYGTGGEAFF.

The CDR3 DNA reads TGTGCCAGCAGTTTTTTTGGGGGAGGTCAGGGTTCTAGCACAGATACGCAGTATTTT. Its protein is CASSFFGGGQGSSTDTQYF. The chain links TRBV28 to TRBJ2-3, with D perhaps TRBD2 (6 bases). V lost 3 bases, J lost 0 bases, and 22 bases lay in between. CDR1 MDHEN and CDR2 SYDVKM come from the germline V gene. The CDR3 totals 19 residues. Based on the CDR3 plus reference TRBV28 and TRBJ2-3, the full variable domain is DVKVTQSSRYLVKRTGEKVFLECVQDMDHENMFWYRQDPGLGLRLIYFSYDVKMKEKGDIPEGYSVSREKKERFSLILESASTNQTSMYLCASSFFGGGQGSSTDTQYFGPGTRLTVL.

V and J are TRBV6-1 and TRBJ1-5; D unresolved. This CDR3 has 15 residues. Trimming left V 3 bases short and J 0 bases short, with 9 bases between. Germline V gives CDR1 MNHNS, CDR2 SASEGT. CDR3 DNA: TGTGCCAGCAGTGAGACACTTTATAGCAATCAGCCCCAGCATTTT. Its protein product is CASSETLYSNQPQHF.

A single count supports this clone. This sequence joins TRBV7-8 and TRBJ2-1, with 8 bases matching TRBD2. This CDR3 comprises 16 residues. Germline V gene sequence: CDR1 SGHVS, CDR2 FQNEAQ. V shed 5 bases and J 2 bases; nucleotides not matched to a gene: 8. In nucleotides, the CDR3 is TGTGCCAGCAGCCGTGATAGCGGGACGGCCTACAATGAGCAGTTCTTC. It codes for CASSRDSGTAYNEQFF.

The chain links TRBV13 to TRBJ2-7; 10 bases are a match to TRBD1. The CDR3 runs to 14 residues. Trimming removed 4 bases from V and 3 bases from J; junction bases left unmatched: 3. Per germline, CDR1 PRHDT and CDR2 FYEKMQ (reference sequence). The CDR3 bases are TGTGCCAGCAGCTCCCGGGACAGGGGCTACGAGCAGTACTTC. Protein product: CASSSRDRGYEQYF.

This chain uses TRBV2 with TRBJ1-2; the D gene is possibly TRBD1 (6 bases). V lost 7 bases and J 3 bases, leaving 33 bases between the germline ends. The CDR3 consists of 20 residues. Germline V gene sequence: CDR1 SNHLY, CDR2 FYNNEI. CDR3 nucleotide sequence: TGTGCCAGCATAACGGTTAGGGGGAAAAGGACCCAGGAACGGGACTATGGCTACACCTTC. Translating gives CASITVRGKRTQERDYGYTF.

The gene calls are TRBV5-1 and TRBJ2-7; 7 positions match TRBD2. Germline lookup yields CDR1 SGHRS and CDR2 YFSETQ. Unmatched junction bases numbered 12, after V lost 3 bases and J lost 3 bases. The CDR3 extends over 16 amino acids. This CDR3 is CASSSPTSDHLYEQYF. The DNA of the CDR3 is TGCGCCAGCAGCTCCCCCACTAGCGACCATCTCTACGAGCAGTACTTC. Full variable domain (outside the CDR3, taken from reference TRBV5-1 and TRBJ2-7): KAGVTQTPRYLIKTRGQQVTLSCSPISGHRSVSWYQQTPGQGLQFLFEYFSETQRNKGNFPGRFSGRQFSNSRSEMNVSTLELGDSALYLCASSSPTSDHLYEQYFGPGTRLTVT.

V is TRBV19 and J is TRBJ1-5, with D perhaps matching TRBD1 (5 bases). The CDR3 loop spans 16 amino acids. V gave up 1 base and J gave up 2 bases, with 12 bases separating them. Germline CDR1 is LNHDA and CDR2 is SQIVND (reference sequence). In DNA form, the CDR3 reads TGTGCCAGTAGTATAGTTCAGGGTTGGGGCAATCAGCCCCAGCATTTT. Protein: CASSIVQGWGNQPQHF.

The rearrangement uses TRBV7-9 and TRBJ1-4; a weak D match, TRBD1 (5 bases). Germline CDR1 SEHNR, CDR2 FQNEAQ (reference sequence). V was cut by 0 bases and J by 6 bases, with 14 bases left in between. This CDR3 has 16 residues. The CDR3 reads CASSLALGRDDEKLFF. CDR3 coding DNA: TGTGCCAGCAGCTTAGCTCTGGGCAGGGATGATGAAAAACTGTTTTTT.